This T cell receptor (beta chain) came from a study of blood T cells in healthy people across ages. On the study more broadly: About one barcoded beta molecule per two T cells came from capture by template switching.

The CDR3 runs to 15 residues. After removal of 4 bases from V and 5 bases from J, the junction contained 4 bases not matched to a gene. Germline values: CDR1 SNHLY, CDR2 FYNNEI. Study conclusions and caveats: The authors considered diversity estimates from one million T cells to be underestimates.

The authors ran a second PCR of 7 to 11 cycles using a sample-barcoded 5' primer and a J-beta primer mix. A single record per CDR3 protein comes from TCRdb applying MiXCR to the 5' RACE reads. The table has around 2 million distinct CDR3 sequences, around 40% seen once. Concerning this clonotype: Its specificity is not known.

The sequence derives from a human donor in good health. The chain couples TRBV2 to TRBJ2-1; 11 positions agree with TRBD2. Sequences were obtained from blood. The CDR3 DNA reads TGTGCCAGCAGTGTGACTAGCGGGACAAACAATGAGCAGTTCTTC. It is translated as CASSVTSGTNNEQFF. Full variable domain (rest looked up from reference TRBV2 and TRBJ2-1): EPEVTQTPSHQVTQMGQEVILRCVPISNHLYFYWYRQILGQKVEFLVSFYNNEISEKSEIFDDQFSVERPDGSNFTLKIRSTKLEDSAMYFCASSVTSGTNNEQFFGPGTRLTVL.